The 27 T cell receptor beta chains listed next were all sequenced from one sample in a study of shared clonotypes between healthy human individuals. TCRdb's table, derived via immunoSEQ multiplex PCR, lists solely in-frame clones and lacks some. The sample contains about 1 million clones, about four fifths of which appear only once. Source material: memory CD4+ T cells from PBMCs. As to subset: CD45RA-negative fraction. These receptors all stem from a man aged 18-30 years in good health. Some clones in this sample may be carry-over from other donors' samples.

V usage is TRBV4-1 and J usage is TRBJ2-3; a weak D match, TRBD2 (6 bases). This CDR3 is 15 amino acids long. Germline-derived CDR1 and CDR2 are MGHRA and YSYEKL. V lost 6 bases and J 0 bases, leaving 13 bases between the germline ends. In DNA form, the CDR3 reads TGCGCCAGCAGTCGCCGGGACTTGAGCACAGATACGCAGTATTTT. It encodes CASSRRDLSTDTQYF.

The chain recombines TRBV6-6 with TRBJ2-7; 8 nucleotides match TRBD2. The germline CDR1 and CDR2 sequences are MNHNY and SVGAGI (reference sequence). CDR3 size: 13 residues. Trimming at V came to 10 bases and at J to 4 bases, leaving 9 bases not matched to a gene. The CDR3 coding sequence is TGTGCCACGGAGCGGGAGAGGGGGTACGAGCAGTACTTC. It specifies CATERERGYEQYF.

This chain joins TRBV2 and TRBJ2-5; D gene ambiguous. Germline CDR1 SNHLY, CDR2 FYNNEI. The V end was cut by 5 bases, the J end by 0 bases, with 7 bases between. CDR3 length: 13 residues. The CDR3: CASSPEYQETQYF. DNA for the CDR3: TGTGCCAGCAGTCCAGAGTACCAAGAGACCCAGTACTTC.

This rearrangement joins TRBV28 to TRBJ2-4, with a tentative D call TRBD1 (6 bases). CDR1 is MDHEN and CDR2 is SYDVKM in the germline V gene. The V and J ends lost 3 bases and 2 bases respectively, with 17 bases between them. CDR3 length: 17 residues. The CDR3 loop is CASSLGAQSATKNIQYF. DNA for the CDR3: TGTGCCAGCAGTTTGGGGGCGCAGAGTGCAACCAAAAACATTCAGTACTTC.

The chain combines TRBV28 with TRBJ1-5, with 10 nucleotides matching TRBD1. CDR1 and CDR2 (germline): MDHEN, SYDVKM. The CDR3 contains 16 residues. The J segment lost 5 bases and the V segment lost 5 bases, leaving 9 bases of the junction unmatched. In DNA, the CDR3 is TGTGCCAGCAGTCCCTCGACAGGGGGCACAGATCAGCCCCAGCATTTT. Translation: CASSPSTGGTDQPQHF.

V is TRBV5-5 and J is TRBJ2-3; 8 positions agree with TRBD2. The CDR3 sequence is 15 residues long. In germline, CDR1 is SGHKS, CDR2 YYEKEE (reference sequence). V lost 3 bases, J lost 4 bases, and 7 bases stayed unmatched. The CDR3 loop reads CASSSLTGLADTQYF. CDR3 nucleotides: TGTGCCAGCAGCTCGCTAACGGGACTAGCAGATACGCAGTATTTT.

The chain carries TRBV7-2 and TRBJ2-3, with 10 bases that match TRBD2. This CDR3 has 14 residues. Germline CDR1 is SGHTA and CDR2 is FQGNSA. V lost 6 bases and J lost 4; bases outside the gene matches: 4. Written as DNA, the CDR3 is TGTGCCAGCAGTGAAGGACTAGCGGCAGATACGCAGTATTTT. Its translation: CASSEGLAADTQYF.

The chain links TRBV14 to TRBJ2-7; 7 positions match TRBD1. V dropped 0 bases and J dropped 3; count of bases not matched to a gene: 8. In germline, CDR1 is SGHDN, CDR2 FVKESK. The CDR3 has 16 amino acids. CDR3 residues: CASSQERTGGRYEQYF. Here the CDR3 DNA reads TGTGCCAGCAGCCAAGAACGGACAGGTGGACGCTACGAGCAGTACTTC.

This chain links TRBV9 with TRBJ2-5; D may be TRBD1 (5 bases). The CDR3 has 14 amino acids. The V end was cut by 4 bases, the J end by 5 bases, with 15 bases between. Germline assignment: CDR1 SGDLS and CDR2 YYNGEE. This CDR3 reads CASSLESRVETQYF. In DNA, the CDR3 is TGTGCCAGCAGCTTAGAGTCCAGGGTTGAGACCCAGTACTTC.

The chain combines TRBV20-1 with TRBJ1-2, with unresolved D. The length of the CDR3 is 11 residues. Germline V gene data show CDR1 as DFQATT and CDR2 as SNEGSKA (reference sequence). CDR3 residues: CSLMRSYGYTF. CDR3 nucleotides: TGCAGCTTAATGAGGTCCTATGGCTACACCTTC.

The chain joins TRBV7-8 to TRBJ2-1, with 11 bases matching TRBD2. The CDR3 extends over 15 amino acids. The germline V gene has CDR1 SGHVS and CDR2 FQNEAQ. J gave up 6 bases and V 1 base, and 2 bases lay outside the gene matches. The CDR3 bases are TGTGCCAGCAGCTTAGAACTAGCGGGAGTCAATGAGCAGTTCTTC. It encodes CASSLELAGVNEQFF.

This clone has a handful of counts. The chain has TRBV19 and TRBJ1-1; D is undetermined. Germline assignment: CDR1 LNHDA and CDR2 SQIVND (reference sequence). V gave up 3 bases and J gave up 3 bases, with 8 bases separating them. The CDR3 consists of 13 residues. The DNA of the CDR3 is TGTGCCAGTAGTATTGGTGCGGACACTGAAGCTTTCTTT. This translates into CASSIGADTEAFF. Complete variable domain (other parts from reference TRBV19 and TRBJ1-1): DGGITQSPKYLFRKEGQNVTLSCEQNLNHDAMYWYRQDPGQGLRLIYYSQIVNDFQKGDIAEGYSVSREKKESFPLTVTSAQKNPTAFYLCASSIGADTEAFFGQGTRLTVV.

The chain joins TRBV11-2 to TRBJ2-7, with D maybe TRBD1 (6 bases). CDR1 SGHAT and CDR2 FQNNGV come from the germline V gene. This CDR3 is built from 14 residues. V lost 0 bases and J 3 bases, leaving 9 bases between the germline ends. The CDR3 DNA reads as TGTGCCAGCAGCTTAGAAACAGGGATCTACGAGCAGTACTTC. This gives the protein CASSLETGIYEQYF.

The rearrangement uses TRBV4-1 and TRBJ1-2; D unresolved. The V gene lost 1 base and the J gene lost 0 bases, with 12 bases spanning the gap. The CDR3 spans 16 residues. Germline values: CDR1 MGHRA, CDR2 YSYEKL. This CDR3 is CASSQGFAKTNYGYTF. DNA of the CDR3: TGCGCCAGCAGCCAAGGGTTCGCAAAGACTAACTATGGCTACACCTTC.

This chain connects TRBV28 to TRBJ1-1; D is unclear. Looked up from germline, CDR1 is MDHEN and CDR2 is SYDVKM. This CDR3 comprises 13 residues. V shed 7 bases and J shed 5 bases, with 14 bases lying between them. CDR3 bases: TGTGCCAGCATAGCCATCGGGGTGACTGAAGCTTTCTTT. This translates into CASIAIGVTEAFF.

The rearrangement uses TRBV5-1 and TRBJ1-2; TRBD1 matches 8 bases. Germline trimming cut 3 bases from V and 0 bases from J; bases unmatched to any gene: 7. The germline V gene encodes CDR1 SGHRS and CDR2 YFSETQ. This CDR3 has 16 amino acids. The CDR3 nucleotides are TGCGCCAGCAGCTCGGCCAGGGGGCCATCTAACTATGGCTACACCTTC. Its translation is CASSSARGPSNYGYTF. The full variable domain, with the rest looked up from reference TRBV5-1 and TRBJ1-2, is KAGVTQTPRYLIKTRGQQVTLSCSPISGHRSVSWYQQTPGQGLQFLFEYFSETQRNKGNFPGRFSGRQFSNSRSEMNVSTLELGDSALYLCASSSARGPSNYGYTFGSGTRLTVV.

This clone was picked up a small number of times. The V call is TRBV28, the J call TRBJ1-5; 8 nucleotides agree with TRBD1. Germline V CDR1 and CDR2: MDHEN, SYDVKM. This CDR3 comprises 12 residues. Trimming cost V 6 bases and J 15 bases; bases outside gene matches: 10. The CDR3 protein is CASRTSRDRLHF. The CDR3, as DNA: TGTGCCAGCAGGACTTCGCGGGACAGGTTGCATTTT.

The V and J genes are TRBV11-1 and TRBJ2-5, with D possibly TRBD1 on 6 matching bases. Germline V gene sequence: CDR1 SGHAT, CDR2 FQDESV (reference sequence). The length of the CDR3 is 18 residues. Trimming took 0 bases from V and 1 from J, leaving 18 bases between them. CDR3 nucleotides: TGTGCCAGCAGCTTAGCATCCCGCAGGGGCGCCCTCCAAGAGACCCAGTACTTC. It is translated as CASSLASRRGALQETQYF. Using reference TRBV11-1 and TRBJ2-5 for the parts outside the CDR3, the full variable domain is EAEVAQSPRYKITEKSQAVAFWCDPISGHATLYWYRQILGQGPELLVQFQDESVVDDSQLPKDRFSAERLKGVDSTLKIQPAELGDSAMYLCASSLASRRGALQETQYFGPGTRLLVL.

This clone was seen only once. The chain couples TRBV19 to TRBJ2-2; no clear D. The CDR3 covers 13 residues. The germline V and J ends were trimmed by 3 bases and 6 bases, with 8 bases remaining between them. CDR1 is LNHDA and CDR2 is SQIVND in the germline V gene (reference sequence). The CDR3, as DNA: TGTGCCAGTAGTATGGTCCTATCCGGGGAGCTGTTTTTT. Its translation is CASSMVLSGELFF.

This chain uses TRBV28 with TRBJ1-3; D unresolved. The V gene's germline CDR1 is MDHEN and CDR2 SYDVKM. This CDR3 comprises 15 residues. The ends were cut back, 3 bases at V and 8 bases at J, with 17 bases in the middle. CDR3 DNA: TGTGCCAGCAGTTTTGCGGTTGGGCAGGTCTACACCATATATTTT. It is translated as CASSFAVGQVYTIYF.

As for this clone: The same CDR3 also results from other DNA sequences found in this sample. The genes are TRBV28 and TRBJ2-3, with D uncertain. CDR1 is MDHEN, CDR2 SYDVKM, per germline. The CDR3 is made up of 13 amino acids. V lost 1 base to trimming and J lost 1 base, with 3 bases between them. DNA for the CDR3: TGTGCCAGCAGTTTATCAGGCACAGATACGCAGTATTTT. This sequence encodes CASSLSGTDTQYF. Full variable domain (missing parts from reference TRBV28 and TRBJ2-3): DVKVTQSSRYLVKRTGEKVFLECVQDMDHENMFWYRQDPGLGLRLIYFSYDVKMKEKGDIPEGYSVSREKKERFSLILESASTNQTSMYLCASSLSGTDTQYFGPGTRLTVL.

This chain uses TRBV2 with TRBJ1-4; possibly TRBD1 for D (6 bases). The CDR3 contains 19 residues. Deletions cut 5 bases from V and 5 bases from J, with 27 bases between. The V gene's germline CDR1 is SNHLY and CDR2 FYNNEI. The CDR3 protein is CASSSATGGQSPENEKLFF. CDR3 nucleotides: TGTGCCAGCAGTTCCGCAACTGGAGGACAGTCCCCCGAAAATGAAAAACTGTTTTTT.

V and J are TRBV7-9 and TRBJ2-2; 9 nucleotides agree with TRBD2. The length of the CDR3 is 15 residues. V was clipped by 11 bases and J by 6 bases; unmatched bases: 13. From germline, CDR1 is SEHNR and CDR2 FQNEAQ (reference sequence). CDR3: CAPLRGGKRPGELFF. DNA of the CDR3: TGTGCCCCTCTGCGGGGGGGAAAACGGCCCGGGGAGCTGTTTTTT.

Points on this clone: The sample holds other DNA sequences that translate to the same CDR3. The chain carries TRBV29-1 and TRBJ1-5; 9 bases fit TRBD1. The length of the CDR3 is 13 residues. The junction had 7 bases not matched to a gene; V was cut back by 6 bases and J by 7 bases. The germline V gene has CDR1 SQVTM and CDR2 ANQGSEA. The CDR3 here is CSVVTGGGQPQHF. The CDR3, as DNA: TGCAGCGTAGTAACAGGGGGCGGACAGCCCCAGCATTTT. The full variable domain, completed using reference TRBV29-1 and TRBJ1-5, is SAVISQKPSRDICQRGTSLTIQCQVDSQVTMMFWYRQQPGQSLTLIATANQGSEATYESGFVIDKFPISRPNLTFSTLTVSNMSPEDSSIYLCSVVTGGGQPQHFGDGTRLSIL.

The rearrangement uses TRBV30 and TRBJ1-5, with a tentative D call TRBD1 (6 bases). Germline values: CDR1 GTSNPN, CDR2 SVGIG (reference sequence). Trimming pared 3 bases from V and 7 bases from J, leaving 13 bases between. The CDR3 loop spans 13 amino acids. The CDR3 loop reads CAWSPGGGQPQHF. In DNA, the CDR3 is TGTGCCTGGAGCCCCGGGGGCGGGCAGCCCCAGCATTTT.

The table lists this clone with many counts. V usage is TRBV20-1 and J usage is TRBJ1-2; D uncertain. Germline V CDR1 and CDR2: DFQATT, SNEGSKA (reference sequence). With 6 bases removed from V and 10 bases from J, the gap between germline ends came to 9 bases. The CDR3 extends over 9 amino acids. The CDR3 reads CSAPGPYTF. The CDR3 nucleotides read TGCAGTGCGCCCGGGCCCTACACCTTC.

The genes are TRBV28 and TRBJ2-1; TRBD2 aligns across 7 bases. The CDR3 covers 17 residues. Germline V CDR1 and CDR2: MDHEN, SYDVKM. The V segment lost 4 bases and the J segment 3 bases; nucleotides outside the gene matches: 12. CDR3 amino acids: CASSSLLLRENYNEQFF. The CDR3 bases are TGTGCCAGCAGTTCACTCCTTCTGCGGGAGAACTACAATGAGCAGTTCTTC.